This T cell receptor (beta chain) was identified during a study of glioma-infiltrating T cells after dendritic cell vaccination. Study-wide context: Between the early 2000s and the early 2010s, patients got autologous tumor lysate-pulsed dendritic cell vaccines. Three intradermal dendritic cell vaccine injections were given every two weeks.

In regard to this clone: Its specificity is not known.

The immunoSEQ assay amplified TCRB CDR3 from up to roughly 2 ug DNA. Repertoires were generated with immunoSEQ multiplex PCR, while TCRdb's copy carries only in-frame clones and drops some. The profile shows tens of thousands of clones, 81% of them singletons. Trimming removed 5 bases from V and 4 bases from J; junction bases left unmatched: 9. Germline V gives CDR1 SNHLY, CDR2 FYNNEI. CDR3 length equals 15 residues. Study-wide results and caveats: No direct clonality-survival link was found; a diverse polyclonal response may matter.

The chain uses TRBV2 and TRBJ2-5, with TRBD2 matching 8 bases. The starting material was blood, obtained before dendritic cell vaccination. This clonotype was obtained from a human donor with glioblastoma. The CDR3 sequence is CASSYTSGLGETQYF. CDR3 in DNA: TGTGCCAGCAGTTATACTAGCGGACTGGGAGAGACCCAGTACTTC.